These 16 T cell receptor beta chains share one sample of origin, sequenced in a study of CDR3 diversity in severe acne. TCRdb called the PCR reads again in MiXCR, with one record for every CDR3 protein. The data show approximately 90,000 distinct CDR3 sequences, 45% to 55% seen once. The sequenced sample consisted of blood. These receptors were obtained from a male donor in good health, serving as a control.

The chain couples TRBV18 to TRBJ1-3, with TRBD1 matching 11 bases. Germline V gene lookup returns CDR1 KGHSH and CDR2 LQKENI. The CDR3 consists of 15 residues. The V gene end was trimmed by 5 bases and the J gene end by 5 bases; junction bases not matched to a gene: 5. Here the CDR3 reads CASSSGTGGRNTIYF. CDR3 nucleotides: TGTGCCAGCTCATCCGGGACAGGGGGTCGAAACACCATATATTTT.

This clonotype was seen only a few times. The chain couples TRBV20-1 to TRBJ1-2, with D unclear. Trimming shortened V by 0 bases and J by 1 base, and 0 bases separated the two germline ends. The CDR3 consists of 11 residues. Germline CDR1 is DFQATT and CDR2 is SNEGSKA (reference sequence). The CDR3 nucleotides are TGCAGTGCTAGAGATAACTATGGCTACACCTTC. This gives the protein CSARDNYGYTF.

The chain is built from TRBV7-3 and TRBJ2-1, with 13 bases lining up with TRBD2. The V gene's germline CDR1 is SGHTA and CDR2 FQGTGA. The CDR3 contains 17 residues. The CDR3 DNA is TGTGCTAGCGCCGGACTAGCGGGGGCCCTCCCGTACAATGAGCAGTTCTTC. Translation gives CASAGLAGALPYNEQFF.

The chain combines TRBV29-1 with TRBJ1-4; TRBD1 aligns across 10 bases. The V gene end was trimmed by 7 bases and the J gene end by 7 bases; junction bases not matched to a gene: 9. In germline, CDR1 is SQVTM, CDR2 ANQGSEA. The CDR3 spans 14 residues. In DNA form, the CDR3 reads TGCAGCGGGATTGCGACAGGGGGCGGTGAAAAACTGTTTTTT. Protein sequence: CSGIATGGGEKLFF.

The J gene is TRBJ2-7, the V gene TRBV10-3, with 7 bases aligning to TRBD1. This CDR3 has 15 amino acids. V gave up 0 bases and J gave up 2 bases; unmatched junction bases: 4. Germline CDR1 reads ENHRY; CDR2 reads SYGVKD. The CDR3 DNA sequence: TGTGCCATCAGTGAGTCGACAGGGACCCCCTACGAGCAGTACTTC. The encoded protein is CAISESTGTPYEQYF.

This clonotype was detected many times. V usage is TRBV12-3 or TRBV12-4 and J usage is TRBJ1-4; 9 bases align to TRBD1. The CDR3 length is 14 residues. The ends lost 6 bases at V and 7 bases at J; junction bases unmatched: 6. CDR3 nucleotide sequence: TGTGCCAGCAGCCTCGGACAGGGGACTGAAAAACTGTTTTTT. Translated, it gives CASSLGQGTEKLFF.

This clonotype was seen only once. The gene calls are TRBV29-1 and TRBJ1-4; D might be TRBD1 (5 bases). CDR1 SQVTM and CDR2 ANQGSEA come from the germline V gene. The CDR3 is 12 residues long. With 7 bases removed from V and 3 bases from J, the gap between germline ends came to 9 bases. As DNA, the CDR3 is TGCAGCGGGGGGTGGGCTAATGAAAAACTGTTTTTT. This codes for CSGGWANEKLFF.

Concerning this clonotype itself: The DNA is omitted, as the CDR3 cannot be located on it reliably, and the CDR3 follows TCRdb's listing. The chain's CDR3 is CSVEFRTSNYGYTFGSGTQYF. The chain employs TRBV29-1 and TRBJ2-5. The CDR3 numbers 21 amino acids, ends counted. CDR1 is SQVTM, CDR2 ANQGSEA, per germline.

The chain employs TRBV6-4 and TRBJ2-7; TRBD1 might be the D (5 bases). The CDR3 is made up of 14 amino acids. V was shortened by 3 bases and J by 5 bases, with 14 bases between the two germline ends. Germline assignment: CDR1 MRHNA and CDR2 SNTAGT. CDR3 sequence reads: CASSESSGANEQYF. In DNA, the CDR3 is TGTGCCAGCAGTGAGAGCTCTGGGGCCAACGAGCAGTACTTC.

J is TRBJ2-2 and V is TRBV7-9, with a tentative D call TRBD2 (5 bases). The germline CDR1 and CDR2 sequences are SEHNR and FQNEAQ (reference sequence). The CDR3 totals 15 residues. V gave up 1 base and J gave up 1 base, with 7 bases separating them. CDR3 region: CASSLGRGNTGELFF. CDR3 bases: TGTGCCAGCAGCTTAGGACGGGGGAACACCGGGGAGCTGTTTTTT.

The chain combines TRBV7-8 with TRBJ1-4, with 7 bases identical to TRBD1. V lost 2 bases to trimming and J lost 5 bases; unmatched junction nucleotides: 5. CDR3 size: 15 residues. CDR1 is SGHVS and CDR2 is FQNEAQ in the germline V gene. CDR3 in amino acids: CASSLQTGPNEKLFF. DNA of the CDR3: TGTGCCAGCAGCTTACAGACAGGGCCAAATGAAAAACTGTTTTTT.

This chain joins TRBV2 and TRBJ1-3; D is unresolved. Germline V CDR1 and CDR2: SNHLY, FYNNEI. The CDR3 totals 16 residues. With 5 bases removed from V and 0 bases from J, the gap between germline ends came to 14 bases. The CDR3 protein is CASSPALYSSGNTIYF. In DNA, the CDR3 is TGTGCCAGCAGTCCGGCCCTCTACTCCTCTGGAAACACCATATATTTT.

This clonotype was recorded at least ten times. The V gene is TRBV27, the J gene TRBJ2-7, with 9 bases aligning to TRBD1. The germline CDR1 and CDR2 sequences are MNHEY and SMNVEV (reference sequence). Losses at the gene ends were 6 bases for V and 3 bases for J; bases not matched to a gene: 9. The length of the CDR3 is 15 residues. CDR3 sequence: CASSLLRDRDYEQYF. CDR3 nucleotide sequence: TGTGCCAGCAGCTTACTCCGGGACAGGGACTACGAGCAGTACTTC.

This chain uses TRBV5-1 with TRBJ2-7, with TRBD1 matching over 9 bases. Germline V CDR1 and CDR2: SGHRS, YFSETQ. With V trimmed by 5 bases and J by 3 bases, 3 bases remained unmatched. The CDR3 runs 13 residues. The CDR3 spells CASRRTGVYEQYF. CDR3 nucleotides: TGCGCCAGCAGGCGGACAGGGGTCTACGAGCAGTACTTC. The full variable domain, completed using reference TRBV5-1 and TRBJ2-7, is KAGVTQTPRYLIKTRGQQVTLSCSPISGHRSVSWYQQTPGQGLQFLFEYFSETQRNKGNFPGRFSGRQFSNSRSEMNVSTLELGDSALYLCASRRTGVYEQYFGPGTRLTVT.

The chain has TRBV6-6 and TRBJ1-1; possible D gene TRBD1, 6 bases. V was pared by 10 bases and J by 11 bases, with 23 bases between. Germline V gene lookup returns CDR1 MNHNY and CDR2 SVGAGI (reference sequence). The CDR3 loop spans 13 amino acids. CDR3 loop: CATGRGGGAWAFF. Written as DNA, the CDR3 is TGTGCCACCGGCCGGGGAGGGGGGGCGTGGGCTTTCTTT.

This clonotype was seen a single time. The CDR3 bases are TGTGCCAGCAGAGAGACAGGGGGGAACACTGAAGCTTTCTTT. It specifies CASRETGGNTEAFF. This chain uses TRBV12-3 or TRBV12-4 with TRBJ1-1; TRBD1 matches at 9 bases. Trimming at V came to 6 bases and at J to 1 base, leaving 3 bases not matched to a gene. The CDR3 totals 14 residues.